The 17 T cell receptor beta chains reported below all come from one sample, sequenced in a study of blood T cells in healthy people across ages. Through a sample-barcoded 5' primer and a J-beta primer mix, a second PCR was run for roughly 6 to 11 cycles. TCRdb ran MiXCR on the 5' RACE reads and lists one entry per CDR3 protein. Of approximately 1.5 million distinct CDR3 sequences in the sample, roughly 32% were seen once. Sample: blood. These receptors all stem from a woman aged 25 to 45 in good health.

The V and J genes are TRBV3-1 and TRBJ1-1; the D is unclear. Germline V gives CDR1 LGHDT, CDR2 YNNKEL (reference sequence). V lost 0 bases and J lost 8, with 16 bases in between. This CDR3 has 15 amino acids. Here the CDR3 reads CASSQDWIGRAEAFF. DNA for the CDR3: TGTGCCAGCAGCCAAGATTGGATAGGTAGGGCCGAAGCTTTCTTT.

As to this clonotype: One junction end disagrees with the germline gene, perhaps due to a read error. The chain joins TRBV11-2 to TRBJ2-1; 10 bases map to TRBD2. Germline values: CDR1 SGHAT, CDR2 FQNNGV. The CDR3 consists of 18 residues. In nucleotides, the CDR3 is TGTACCAGCAGCCCCTCTCTCGGGACTAGCGCCTCCTACAATGAGCAGTTCTTC. Protein: CTSSPSLGTSASYNEQFF.

The sample holds one count of this clonotype. This chain connects TRBV20-1 to TRBJ2-1, with TRBD2 as a possible D gene (6 bases). V gave up 8 bases and J gave up 5 bases, with 7 bases separating them. The germline CDR1 and CDR2 sequences are DFQATT and SNEGSKA (reference sequence). CDR3 length: 10 amino acids. CDR3 sequence reads: CSLADNEQFF. CDR3 coding DNA: TGCAGTTTAGCGGACAATGAGCAGTTCTTC.

J is TRBJ2-5 and V is TRBV7-2; either TRBD1 or TRBD2 may supply D (6 bases each). Germline V gives CDR1 SGHTA, CDR2 FQGNSA. The CDR3 loop spans 16 amino acids. Trimming shortened V by 4 bases and J by 3 bases, and 18 bases separated the two germline ends. CDR3 sequence reads: CASSSLGAGMKETQYF. CDR3 DNA: TGTGCCAGCAGCTCCTTGGGGGCGGGGATGAAAGAGACCCAGTACTTC.

J is TRBJ2-7 and V is TRBV3-1; 12 positions match TRBD1. Germline V gene sequence: CDR1 LGHDT, CDR2 YNNKEL (reference sequence). This CDR3 is 16 amino acids long. With 0 bases clipped from V and 5 bases from J, the junction kept 5 bases outside the gene matches. The CDR3 sequence is CASSQDSGQGANEQYF. The DNA for the CDR3 is TGTGCCAGCAGCCAAGATTCGGGACAGGGGGCTAACGAGCAGTACTTC.

The chain has TRBV7-2 and TRBJ2-1; 7 bases are a match to TRBD1. Losses at the gene ends were 8 bases for V and 0 bases for J; bases not matched to a gene: 7. In germline, CDR1 is SGHTA, CDR2 FQGNSA. The CDR3 length is 15 residues. This CDR3 is CASGRTGNSYNEQFF. DNA of the CDR3: TGTGCCAGCGGACGGACAGGCAACTCCTACAATGAGCAGTTCTTC.

This chain links TRBV5-4 with TRBJ2-5, with D possibly called TRBD1 or TRBD2 (5 bases each). The CDR3 has 15 amino acids. Germline lookup yields CDR1 SGHNT and CDR2 YYREEE (reference sequence). Trimming shortened V by 0 bases and J by 9 bases, and 18 bases separated the two germline ends. Here the CDR3 reads CASSLVDTPGTAQYF. As DNA, the CDR3 is TGTGCCAGCAGCTTGGTGGACACCCCGGGAACGGCCCAGTACTTC. Drawing the rest from reference TRBV5-4 and TRBJ2-5, the complete variable domain is ETGVTQSPTHLIKTRGQQVTLRCSSQSGHNTVSWYQQALGQGPQFIFQYYREEENGRGNFPPRFSGLQFPNYSSELNVNALELDDSALYLCASSLVDTPGTAQYFGPGTRLLVL.

This clonotype was seen a single time. This chain links TRBV7-3 with TRBJ2-1, with 14 bases lining up with TRBD2. The CDR3 is made up of 19 amino acids. J gave up 8 bases and V 4 bases, and 16 bases lay outside the gene matches. Germline V gene sequence: CDR1 SGHTA, CDR2 FQGTGA. CDR3 DNA sequence: TGTGCCAGCAGCTCGTACTTGGGCCCGGGGACTAGCGGGGGTGATGAGCAGTTCTTC. Its translation: CASSSYLGPGTSGGDEQFF.

This clonotype was counted at least ten times. This chain links TRBV3-1 with TRBJ2-7, with a possible D match to TRBD2 (6 bases). V was clipped by 1 base and J by 3 bases, with 7 bases between them. The CDR3 loop spans 13 amino acids. The germline CDR1 and CDR2 sequences are LGHDT and YNNKEL (reference sequence). The CDR3 nucleotides read TGTGCCAGCAGCCAAGGGGGAGGCTACGAGCAGTACTTC. It codes for CASSQGGGYEQYF.

J is TRBJ2-1 and V is TRBV6-1; TRBD1 agrees at 8 bases. The CDR3 runs to 16 residues. The germline CDR1 and CDR2 sequences are MNHNS and SASEGT. The J segment lost 2 bases and the V segment lost 2 bases, leaving 5 bases of the junction unmatched. CDR3 sequence reads: CASSERAGGAYNEQFF. The CDR3 bases are TGTGCCAGCAGTGAACGAGCAGGGGGCGCCTACAATGAGCAGTTCTTC.

The chain employs TRBV13 and TRBJ2-3; D may be TRBD2 (5 bases). Trimming removed 0 bases at V and 2 bases at J, with 12 bases between. The V gene's germline CDR1 is PRHDT and CDR2 FYEKMQ (reference sequence). CDR3 size: 16 residues. The CDR3 DNA sequence: TGTGCCAGCAGCTTAGGATCTAGCCTCGTCACAGATACGCAGTATTTT. This translates into CASSLGSSLVTDTQYF.

The V gene is TRBV20-1, the J gene TRBJ2-7; D is undetermined. The CDR3 is 15 residues long. Trimming shortened V by 0 bases and J by 6 bases, and 18 bases separated the two germline ends. CDR1 and CDR2 from the germline V gene are DFQATT and SNEGSKA (reference sequence). CDR3 nucleotide sequence: TGCAGTGCTAGAGATCGGATCCGCTGGGTGGCCGAGCAGTACTTC. Amino acids: CSARDRIRWVAEQYF.

The chain links TRBV6-1 to TRBJ1-1; weak D call: TRBD1 (6 bases). Germline-derived CDR1 and CDR2 are MNHNS and SASEGT. The CDR3 sequence is 13 residues long. V lost 6 bases to trimming and J lost 1 base, with 9 bases between them. The CDR3 is CASSNRENTEAFF. Written as DNA, the CDR3 is TGTGCCAGCAGCAACAGGGAGAACACTGAAGCTTTCTTT.

The chain joins TRBV29-1 to TRBJ1-2; D not certain. The CDR3 contains 13 residues. CDR1 and CDR2 (germline): SQVTM, ANQGSEA. Trimming took off 3 bases at V and 0 bases at J, with 8 bases between the two ends. The DNA for the CDR3 is TGCAGCGTTGACTCAGCGTCTAACTATGGCTACACCTTC. Protein: CSVDSASNYGYTF.

This clonotype was recorded once. Possible read error: a much larger clone is one base away. The genes are TRBV9 and TRBJ1-4; D gene unclear. The germline gives CDR1 SGDLS, CDR2 YYNGEE. The CDR3 totals 14 residues. CDR3 residues: CVSSVRPGNEKLFF. The DNA for the CDR3 is TGTGTCAGCAGCGTACGCCCGGGAAATGAAAAACTGTTTTTT.

This sequence joins TRBV20-1 and TRBJ2-5; the match to TRBD2 covers 10 bases. Trimming cost V 0 bases and J 11 bases; bases outside gene matches: 18. Germline-derived CDR1 and CDR2 are DFQATT and SNEGSKA (reference sequence). The CDR3 spans 17 residues. CDR3 sequence: CSARDPRASGGYNEQYF. The CDR3 nucleotides are TGCAGTGCTAGAGACCCCCGGGCTAGCGGGGGCTACAATGAGCAGTACTTC.

The chain links TRBV3-1 to TRBJ2-6; 8 bases are a match to TRBD1. Germline V gene sequence: CDR1 LGHDT, CDR2 YNNKEL (reference sequence). The trim removed 0 bases at V and 0 bases at J, leaving 16 bases unmatched. The CDR3 has 22 amino acids. The CDR3, as DNA: TGTGCCAGCAGCCAAGAACGTTGGTCGGGAGACAGGGGAAGCTCTGGGGCCAACGTCCTGACTTTC. It translates to CASSQERWSGDRGSSGANVLTF.